This T cell receptor (beta chain) derives from a study of cytomegalovirus exposure and HLA in healthy donors. About the study: The approximately 670 first-cohort repertoires and the 95 to 150 validation repertoires shared the same platform, a later analysis reported.

Assay: immunoSEQ multiplex PCR; the TCRdb copy retains only in-frame clones and omits some. The sample carries about 130,000 clones, roughly 89% recorded once. General study points: The investigators catalogued under 200 TCR beta chains as cytomegalovirus-associated. TCR clusters originating in the first cohort tended to co-occur in the approximately 120 validation repertoires, according to a later analysis. In vitro checks showed that a few CMV-associated chains really do target CMV antigens.

This clone was recorded a few times. Its antigen is as yet unknown. Germline CDR1 and CDR2: LNHDA and SQIVND (reference sequence). V lost 11 bases, J lost 2 bases, and 12 bases lay in between. This CDR3 has 12 amino acids. Sequencing was carried out using PBMCs. The chain recombines TRBV19 with TRBJ1-2; D is uncertain. The receptor was derived from a woman aged 18-29 years in good health and CMV-seropositive. The DNA of the CDR3 is TGTGCCTCCCACGCTGAGAACTATGGCTACACCTTC. Its translation is CASHAENYGYTF.